This record concerns one T cell receptor beta chain sequence. Antigen unknown. The sample originates from a study of CD8+CD57+ T cells in acquired aplastic anemia. The overall study: Sorted CD4+ and CD8+ cell DNA averaged about 3 ug. An average of about 10.8 million reads for CD4+ cells was obtained from healthy donors.

Profiles of TCR beta VDJ and CDR3 were generated from a genomic DNA template. Via MiXCR, TCRdb re-called the reads, giving one row per CDR3 protein. The table has some 180,000 distinct CDR3 sequences, just over 45% seen once. Per germline, CDR1 SNHLY and CDR2 FYNNEI. V lost 8 bases to trimming and J lost 5 bases; unmatched junction nucleotides: 6. There are 14 residues in the CDR3. Points from the study as a whole: The study identified about 30 CD8+ CDR3 sequences shared by patients and controls. Controls and patients did not differ significantly in CD8+ Simpson's diversity.

V and J are TRBV2 and TRBJ2-5; the match to TRBD1 covers 12 bases. The TCR was taken from a human donor in good health. Sequenced material: sorted CD4+, CD8+, or CD8+CD57+ T cells (not recorded which) from PBMCs. CDR3 sequence reads: CASFGTGGRETQYF. The DNA for the CDR3 is TGTGCCAGCTTCGGGACAGGGGGCAGGGAGACCCAGTACTTC.